Listed here are 9 T cell receptor beta chains from one sample, sequenced in a study of naive and memory T cell subsets. The beta constant-region primer was an equimolar mix of two oligonucleotides covering TRBC1 and TRBC2. Ligated cDNA was amplified by four rounds of PCR with nested alpha and beta constant-region primers and SP2. TCRdb reanalysed the UMI-ligation and nested PCR reads using MiXCR and keeps one entry per CDR3 protein. The sample contains under 3,500 distinct CDR3 sequences, around 5.2% of which appear only once. Material: CD4+ TEMRA cells from blood. Subset here: effector memory re-expressing CD45RA, CD45RA+ CD27-. These receptors were collected from a human donor in good health.

This clonotype was recorded many times. The chain couples TRBV20-1 to TRBJ2-1, with 7 bases that match TRBD2. Germline V gene data show CDR1 as DFQATT and CDR2 as SNEGSKA (reference sequence). After removal of 3 bases from V and 2 bases from J, the junction contained 7 bases not matched to a gene. The CDR3 totals 15 residues. CDR3 DNA: TGCAGTGCTAGCGAGGGTAGCGGGCCCTACAATGAGCAGTTCTTC. This sequence encodes CSASEGSGPYNEQFF.

Ten or more counts support this clonotype. V and J are TRBV7-3 and TRBJ2-2; tentatively, D is TRBD2 (6 bases). The CDR3 extends over 14 amino acids. CDR1 and CDR2 from the germline V gene are SGHTA and FQGTGA. V lost 6 bases, J lost 4 bases, and 12 bases lay in between. CDR3 region: CASRPGGVTGELFF. As DNA, the CDR3 is TGTGCCAGCAGACCTGGAGGGGTCACCGGGGAGCTGTTTTTT.

The table lists this clonotype with a few counts. This chain uses TRBV7-6 with TRBJ2-3; 10 bases are a match to TRBD2. This CDR3 is 18 amino acids long. Trimming took 2 bases from V and 0 from J; bases not matched to a gene: 8. Germline V gives CDR1 SGHVS, CDR2 FNYEAQ. This chain's CDR3 is CASSLRTSGRSSTDTQYF. CDR3 DNA sequence: TGTGCCAGCAGCTTAAGGACTAGCGGCAGATCTAGCACAGATACGCAGTATTTT.

This clonotype was counted only a few times. V is TRBV5-1 and J is TRBJ1-2; 8 nucleotides line up with TRBD1. The V and J ends lost 1 base and 6 bases, in that order; junction bases with no gene match: 5. This CDR3 comprises 14 residues. Germline-derived CDR1 and CDR2 are SGHRS and YFSETQ. The CDR3 DNA follows: TGCGCCAGCAGCTTGCGCAGGGGGCCGGATGGCTACACCTTC. It is translated as CASSLRRGPDGYTF.

This clonotype showed up many times. The CDR3 DNA follows: TGCGCCAGCAGCCGGGGGACAGAGAACACTGAAGCTTTCTTT. It encodes CASSRGTENTEAFF. This rearrangement joins TRBV5-1 to TRBJ1-1; 7 bases map to TRBD1. The ends lost 4 bases at V and 1 base at J; junction bases unmatched: 4. CDR1 and CDR2 from the germline V gene are SGHRS and YFSETQ. CDR3 length equals 14 residues.

This clonotype was seen repeatedly, ten times or more. The chain has TRBV5-6 and TRBJ2-1; perhaps TRBD1 as D (6 bases). This CDR3 spans 12 amino acids. Per germline, CDR1 SGHDT and CDR2 YYEEEE. Trimming took off 3 bases at V and 11 bases at J, with 12 bases between the two ends. This CDR3 reads CASSSTRDKQFF. The CDR3 nucleotides are TGTGCCAGCAGCTCGACCCGGGACAAGCAGTTCTTC. Together with reference TRBV5-6 and TRBJ2-1, the CDR3 gives the full variable domain: DAGVTQSPTHLIKTRGQQVTLRCSPKSGHDTVSWYQQALGQGPQFIFQYYEEEERQRGNFPDRFSGHQFPNYSSELNVNALLLGDSALYLCASSSTRDKQFFGPGTRLTVL.

This clonotype qualifies as large (0.1 to 1%). The chain links TRBV20-1 to TRBJ1-1; 9 nucleotides agree with TRBD1. Per germline, CDR1 DFQATT and CDR2 SNEGSKA (reference sequence). The ends lost 1 base at V and 3 bases at J; junction bases unmatched: 0. The CDR3 is 13 amino acids. CDR3 protein: CSARGQGDTEAFF. Here the CDR3 DNA reads TGCAGTGCTAGAGGACAGGGGGACACTGAAGCTTTCTTT.

This clonotype occurred many times. The chain combines TRBV7-2 with TRBJ1-1; a possible D gene is TRBD1 (6 bases). The CDR3 runs 16 residues. Trimming removed 1 base at V and 6 bases at J, with 18 bases between. Germline V gene lookup returns CDR1 SGHTA and CDR2 FQGNSA. This CDR3 is CASSLDLGGGRAEAFF. CDR3 in DNA: TGTGCCAGCAGCTTAGATTTAGGGGGAGGTCGAGCTGAAGCTTTCTTT.

This clonotype came up many times. The genes are TRBV20-1 and TRBJ1-6, with 8 bases matching TRBD1. Germline-derived CDR1 and CDR2 are DFQATT and SNEGSKA (reference sequence). Losses at the gene ends were 0 bases for V and 7 bases for J; bases not matched to a gene: 5. CDR3 size: 15 residues. CDR3 sequence (DNA): TGCAGTGCTAGAGATCCCCAGGGGGCGAATTCACCCCTCCACTTT. This translates into CSARDPQGANSPLHF.